Each of the 26 T cell receptor beta chains below was sequenced from the same sample in a study of vaccination effects on CD4 cells after COVID-19. TCRdb's copy holds only in-frame clones and misses some; the assay was immunoSEQ multiplex PCR. In the table there are 55,000 or so clones, around 80% of which are singletons. Prior to sequencing, the ViraFEST assay stimulated PBMC with viral peptide pools, which expanded the antigen-specific CD4+ T cells. Investigators separated out CD4+ T cells once less than 11 days of culture had passed. The person had PCR-confirmed SARS-CoV-2 infection between March and December 2020. No cognate antigen is known for these TCRs. This sample comprised CD4+ T cells from PBMCs cultured with HIV peptides, obtained before COVID-19 vaccination. Subset here: HIV-1 Nef peptide pool negative control/reference culture. The receptors here all came from a human donor who had a prior SARS-CoV-2 infection.

V is TRBV3-1 (or the pseudogene TRBV3-2) and J is TRBJ2-1, with D perhaps TRBD1 (5 bases). Trimming shortened V by 1 base and J by 9 bases, and 19 bases separated the two germline ends. The CDR3 has 16 amino acids. The germline CDR1 and CDR2 sequences are LGHDT and YNNKEL (reference sequence). CDR3 residues: CASSQGGKWRGREQFF. As DNA, the CDR3 is TGTGCCAGCAGCCAAGGGGGCAAATGGCGTGGTCGTGAGCAGTTCTTC.

This clone has just one count. The genes are TRBV4-1 and TRBJ1-1; possible D gene TRBD1, 6 bases. Germline loops: CDR1 MGHRA, CDR2 YSYEKL. Trimming removed 1 base from V and 5 bases from J, with 14 bases in between. CDR3 length: 15 amino acids. CDR3 coding DNA: TGCGCCAGCAGCCAAGTGGGCAGGGGAAGGACTGAAGCTTTCTTT. Encoded protein: CASSQVGRGRTEAFF.

The DNA of the CDR3 is TGTGCCAGCAGCTTGCGTTACACCATATATTTT. It encodes CASSLRYTIYF. The chain recombines TRBV5-8 with TRBJ1-3; D unclear. Germline V lookup: CDR1 SGHTS, CDR2 YDEGEE. The CDR3 extends over 11 amino acids. Trimming removed 1 base from V and 8 bases from J, with 4 bases in between.

This clone has a handful of counts. The chain is built from TRBV19 and TRBJ2-7, with D perhaps being TRBD1 or TRBD2 (6 bases each). The CDR3 loop spans 16 amino acids. CDR1 LNHDA and CDR2 SQIVND come from the germline V gene (reference sequence). This CDR3 reads CPRGWGLALSSYEQYF. The CDR3 DNA sequence: TGTCCAAGAGGCTGGGGGCTAGCGTTGTCGTCCTACGAGCAGTACTTC.

The chain has TRBV20-1 and TRBJ2-5; D not certain. The length of the CDR3 is 12 residues. The V end lost 3 bases, the J end lost 5 bases, and 10 bases lay between the germline ends. Germline CDR1 is DFQATT and CDR2 is SNEGSKA (reference sequence). The CDR3 loop is CSASTVGETQYF. CDR3 coding DNA: TGCAGTGCTAGTACCGTCGGGGAGACCCAGTACTTC.

The CDR3 sequence: CASTALLAGDSETQYF. DNA of the CDR3: TGTGCCAGCACCGCCTTACTAGCGGGAGATTCAGAGACCCAGTACTTC. The chain has TRBV2 and TRBJ2-5; 11 bases map to TRBD2. The CDR3 runs 16 residues. Trimming took 7 bases from V and 4 from J; bases not matched to a gene: 11. Germline loops: CDR1 SNHLY, CDR2 FYNNEI. Full variable domain (missing parts from reference TRBV2 and TRBJ2-5): EPEVTQTPSHQVTQMGQEVILRCVPISNHLYFYWYRQILGQKVEFLVSFYNNEISEKSEIFDDQFSVERPDGSNFTLKIRSTKLEDSAMYFCASTALLAGDSETQYFGPGTRLLVL.

The gene calls are TRBV12-5 and TRBJ2-1, with a tentative D call TRBD2 (6 bases). The CDR3 loop spans 15 amino acids. Per the germline V gene, CDR1 is LGHNT and CDR2 is FRNRAP. V lost 9 bases to trimming and J lost 8 bases, with 23 bases between them. In nucleotides, the CDR3 is TGTGCTAGCTTGAGTCTGGGGGGATGGGCGGATGAGCAGTTCTTC. It encodes CASLSLGGWADEQFF.

The V call is TRBV19, the J call TRBJ2-5, with D uncertain. The CDR3 is made up of 14 amino acids. V lost 3 bases and J lost 4, with 12 bases in between. CDR1 LNHDA and CDR2 SQIVND come from the germline V gene (reference sequence). CDR3: CASSILAPGETQYF. CDR3 sequence (DNA): TGTGCCAGTAGTATTCTTGCCCCGGGAGAGACCCAGTACTTC. Variable domain in full (rest from reference TRBV19 and TRBJ2-5): DGGITQSPKYLFRKEGQNVTLSCEQNLNHDAMYWYRQDPGQGLRLIYYSQIVNDFQKGDIAEGYSVSREKKESFPLTVTSAQKNPTAFYLCASSILAPGETQYFGPGTRLLVL.

This chain uses TRBV4-3 with TRBJ2-5; possibly TRBD1 for D (6 bases). Germline V lookup: CDR1 LGHNA, CDR2 YSLEER. This CDR3 comprises 16 residues. V dropped 3 bases and J dropped 4 bases, with 18 bases sitting between them. The CDR3 protein is CASSHDTGLGGETQYF. The CDR3, as DNA: TGCGCCAGCAGCCACGACACAGGGCTGGGCGGAGAGACCCAGTACTTC.

The chain joins TRBV6-2 or TRBV6-3 to TRBJ2-1; D perhaps matches TRBD1 (8 bases). The V gene lost 6 bases and the J gene lost 7 bases, with 25 bases spanning the gap. The germline CDR1 and CDR2 sequences are MNHEY and SVGEGT. This CDR3 spans 17 amino acids. The CDR3 sequence: CASSQHRGGQGGNEQFF. In DNA form, the CDR3 reads TGTGCCAGCAGCCAACATAGAGGCGGACAGGGAGGGAATGAGCAGTTCTTC.

V usage is TRBV2 and J usage is TRBJ1-1; D is uncertain. V was clipped by 10 bases and J by 0 bases, with 12 bases between them. The germline V gene has CDR1 SNHLY and CDR2 FYNNEI. The CDR3 is 13 amino acids. CDR3 sequence: CATVRAVNTEAFF. The CDR3, as DNA: TGTGCCACCGTCCGAGCCGTGAACACTGAAGCTTTCTTT.

The chain carries TRBV11-3 and TRBJ1-2; TRBD1 aligns across 8 bases. J gave up 4 bases and V 5 bases, and 3 bases lay outside the gene matches. Germline lookup yields CDR1 SGHNT and CDR2 YENEEA. The CDR3 is made up of 13 amino acids. The CDR3 nucleotides are TGTGCCAGCAGCCCGGGACAGGCCTATGGCTACACCTTC. This encodes CASSPGQAYGYTF.

The chain uses TRBV5-1 and TRBJ2-1, with D perhaps matching TRBD2 (6 bases). The CDR3 contains 16 residues. Trimming removed 3 bases at V and 9 bases at J, with 22 bases between. CDR1 SGHRS and CDR2 YFSETQ come from the germline V gene. The CDR3 reads CASSSGRGGGAIEQFF. The CDR3 DNA sequence: TGCGCCAGCAGCTCGGGCCGGGGCGGCGGGGCGATTGAGCAGTTCTTC.

This chain uses TRBV18 with TRBJ2-1, with a possible D match to TRBD2 (7 bases). V lost 4 bases and J lost 4, with 11 bases in between. This CDR3 contains 14 residues. The germline CDR1 and CDR2 sequences are KGHSH and LQKENI. DNA for the CDR3: TGTGCCAGCTCACAGGGGGGGTTGTACAATGAGCAGTTCTTC. It encodes CASSQGGLYNEQFF.

The gene calls are TRBV7-3 and TRBJ2-4, with 9 nucleotides matching TRBD1. V trimming: 8 bases; J trimming: 7 bases; junction bases outside the gene matches: 6. From germline, CDR1 is SGHTA and CDR2 FQGTGA. The CDR3 sequence is 13 residues long. CDR3 sequence reads: CASAPGQGNIQYF. The DNA for the CDR3 is TGTGCCAGCGCCCCGGGACAGGGCAACATTCAGTACTTC.

The rearrangement uses TRBV5-1 and TRBJ2-5, with 8 bases that match TRBD1. Germline trimming cut 4 bases from V and 5 bases from J; bases unmatched to any gene: 4. Germline lookup yields CDR1 SGHRS and CDR2 YFSETQ. The CDR3 contains 13 residues. In DNA, the CDR3 is TGCGCCAGCAGCGAGACAGGGGAGGAGACCCAGTACTTC. This sequence encodes CASSETGEETQYF.

V is TRBV5-1 and J is TRBJ2-5; 9 bases fit TRBD2. With 2 bases clipped from V and 3 bases from J, the junction kept 5 bases outside the gene matches. CDR1 is SGHRS and CDR2 is YFSETQ in the germline V gene. The CDR3 sequence is 15 residues long. The CDR3 DNA reads TGCGCCAGCAGCTTACTCGCGGGGGGGGAAGAGACCCAGTACTTC. Encoded protein: CASSLLAGGEETQYF.

This clone has only one observation. The chain joins TRBV5-1 to TRBJ1-4; D is uncertain. The CDR3 consists of 15 residues. Germline CDR1 SGHRS, CDR2 YFSETQ. Between the trimmed V and J ends, which lost 2 bases and 4 bases, there was a span of 12 bases. This chain's CDR3 is CASSFGRGYNEKLFF. The CDR3 DNA follows: TGCGCCAGCAGCTTTGGCCGCGGTTATAATGAAAAACTGTTTTTT.

V gene TRBV5-1 combines with J gene TRBJ2-7; D possibly corresponds to TRBD2 (5 bases). From germline, CDR1 is SGHRS and CDR2 YFSETQ. The CDR3 sequence is 13 residues long. The V end lost 4 bases, the J end lost 3 bases, and 11 bases lay between the germline ends. CDR3 sequence (DNA): TGCGCCAGCAGCCGCGGGCCCGACTACGAGCAGTACTTC. It specifies CASSRGPDYEQYF. Based on the CDR3 plus reference TRBV5-1 and TRBJ2-7, the full variable domain is KAGVTQTPRYLIKTRGQQVTLSCSPISGHRSVSWYQQTPGQGLQFLFEYFSETQRNKGNFPGRFSGRQFSNSRSEMNVSTLELGDSALYLCASSRGPDYEQYFGPGTRLTVT.

The V gene is TRBV7-9, the J gene TRBJ2-2; 9 bases are shared with TRBD2. The CDR3 totals 19 residues. V was pared by 5 bases and J by 4 bases, with 17 bases of the junction left unmatched. The germline gives CDR1 SEHNR, CDR2 FQNEAQ (reference sequence). The CDR3 spells CASSPKLAGGPRGTGELFF. The CDR3 nucleotides read TGTGCCAGCAGCCCAAAACTAGCGGGTGGCCCCAGGGGCACCGGGGAGCTGTTTTTT.

The J gene is TRBJ1-2, the V gene TRBV27, with D possibly being TRBD1 (6 bases). The CDR3 is made up of 15 amino acids. Germline loops: CDR1 MNHEY, CDR2 SMNVEV (reference sequence). V lost 4 bases and J lost 7, with 19 bases in between. The CDR3 loop is CASSSRHRESSGYTF. In DNA, the CDR3 is TGTGCCAGCAGTTCTAGGCACAGGGAATCCTCTGGCTACACCTTC.

A few counts support this clone. J is TRBJ2-3 and V is TRBV9, with 9 bases that match TRBD2. With V trimmed by 0 bases and J by 5 bases, 4 bases remained unmatched. CDR3 size: 15 residues. CDR1 and CDR2 (germline): SGDLS, YYNGEE. The CDR3 region is CASSVGLAGQDTQYF. The CDR3, as DNA: TGTGCCAGCAGCGTAGGCCTAGCGGGGCAAGATACGCAGTATTTT.

The chain employs TRBV5-6 and TRBJ2-7; 8 bases are a match to TRBD2. After removal of 5 bases from V and 1 base from J, the junction contained 11 bases not matched to a gene. CDR1 and CDR2 from the germline V gene are SGHDT and YYEEEE. CDR3 size: 16 residues. The CDR3 is CASSPPGSGKSYEQYF. DNA of the CDR3: TGTGCCAGCAGTCCTCCGGGTAGCGGGAAATCCTACGAGCAGTACTTC. Based on the CDR3 plus reference TRBV5-6 and TRBJ2-7, the full variable domain is DAGVTQSPTHLIKTRGQQVTLRCSPKSGHDTVSWYQQALGQGPQFIFQYYEEEERQRGNFPDRFSGHQFPNYSSELNVNALLLGDSALYLCASSPPGSGKSYEQYFGPGTRLTVT.

This chain connects TRBV3-1 (or the pseudogene TRBV3-2) to TRBJ1-2, with 7 bases that match TRBD1. The CDR3 has 15 residues. The germline gives CDR1 LGHDT, CDR2 YNNKEL (reference sequence). J was trimmed by 4 bases and V by 4 bases; bases with no gene match: 9. The CDR3 coding sequence is TGTGCCAGCAGCCTCCGGGACAGAGGACCCTATGGCTACACCTTC. Amino acid sequence: CASSLRDRGPYGYTF.

The chain recombines TRBV7-2 with TRBJ2-7; TRBD2 aligns across 12 bases. CDR3 length: 15 amino acids. CDR1 is SGHTA and CDR2 is FQGNSA in the germline V gene. After removal of 5 bases from V and 3 bases from J, the junction contained 5 bases not matched to a gene. The CDR3 sequence: CASSLLAGGFYEQYF. CDR3 coding DNA: TGTGCCAGCAGCCTCCTAGCGGGAGGGTTCTACGAGCAGTACTTC.

This clone was seen just once. The chain is built from TRBV5-1 and TRBJ2-3; 8 bases line up with TRBD1. Per the germline V gene, CDR1 is SGHRS and CDR2 is YFSETQ. The ends lost 4 bases at V and 6 bases at J; junction bases unmatched: 7. The CDR3 has 14 residues. CDR3 nucleotide sequence: TGCGCCAGCAGCGGCCGGACAGGGTCCGATACGCAGTATTTT. Translation gives CASSGRTGSDTQYF.